One sample yielded the 15 T cell receptor beta chains listed below, sequenced in a study of human T cells and chemical hapten exposure. This sample's time point: pre-sensitization, week 0. Documented treatment: therapeutic diphenylcyclopropenone sensitization with weekly scalp DPC. Each CDR3 protein is one row after TCRdb ran MiXCR on the RACE reads. In the table there are some 360,000 distinct CDR3 sequences, less than 6.5% of which are singletons. The sequenced sample was whole blood, obtained in connection with sensitization to the hapten diphenylcyclopropenone (DPC). The receptor set was obtained from a woman aged 50 to 60 with alopecia areata. Some clones in this sample may be carry-over from other donors' samples.

This sequence joins TRBV20-1 and TRBJ1-5; D unresolved. CDR1 and CDR2 from the germline V gene are DFQATT and SNEGSKA (reference sequence). V was cut by 3 bases and J by 0 bases, with 9 bases left in between. The length of the CDR3 is 14 residues. CDR3 region: CSASRGDSNQPQHF. Written as DNA, the CDR3 is TGCAGTGCTAGCCGCGGGGATAGCAATCAGCCCCAGCATTTT.

This clonotype has more than one count but fewer than ten. V and J are TRBV27 and TRBJ2-5, with D unresolved. Germline loops: CDR1 MNHEY, CDR2 SMNVEV (reference sequence). V was shortened by 2 bases and J by 2 bases, with 15 bases between the two germline ends. The CDR3 is 16 residues long. CDR3 DNA sequence: TGTGCCAGCAGTTTACGGGCACCCTCCGGACAAGAGACCCAGTACTTC. This codes for CASSLRAPSGQETQYF.

At least ten counts were recorded for this clonotype. This sequence joins TRBV19 and TRBJ2-1; no reliable D call. V lost 9 bases and J 4 bases, leaving 22 bases between the germline ends. The CDR3 length is 16 residues. Per germline, CDR1 LNHDA and CDR2 SQIVND (reference sequence). CDR3 in amino acids: CASPPLELFLYNEQFF. DNA for the CDR3: TGTGCCAGCCCACCGCTAGAGCTCTTCCTTTACAATGAGCAGTTCTTC.

This clonotype was detected ten times or more. The V and J genes are TRBV7-2 and TRBJ2-3; 7 bases align to TRBD2. This CDR3 has 13 residues. V was clipped by 8 bases and J by 4 bases; unmatched bases: 6. Germline CDR1 and CDR2: SGHTA and FQGNSA. This CDR3 reads CASGREWSDTQYF. DNA of the CDR3: TGTGCCAGCGGGCGGGAGTGGTCAGATACGCAGTATTTT.

This clonotype appeared many times. The chain has TRBV20-1 and TRBJ2-7; D possibly corresponds to TRBD2 (6 bases). The length of the CDR3 is 13 residues. The germline gives CDR1 DFQATT, CDR2 SNEGSKA (reference sequence). Trimming removed 3 bases at V and 4 bases at J, with 13 bases between. In DNA, the CDR3 is TGCAGTGCTAGTACTGGGGGGAGTTACGAGCAGTACTTC. Protein sequence: CSASTGGSYEQYF.

This clonotype was picked up many times. V usage is TRBV6-1 and J usage is TRBJ2-3; TRBD1 agrees at 7 bases. J lost 1 base, V lost 6 bases, and 7 bases had no gene match. Germline V gene data show CDR1 as MNHNS and CDR2 as SASEGT. The CDR3 is 15 residues long. CDR3 region: CASSPNGQGTDTQYF. CDR3 DNA: TGTGCCAGCAGCCCAAACGGACAGGGCACAGATACGCAGTATTTT.

This chain links TRBV6-5 with TRBJ2-3; 10 bases are a match to TRBD2. The CDR3 extends over 17 amino acids. Germline V gives CDR1 MNHEY, CDR2 SVGAGI. The V gene end was trimmed by 6 bases and the J gene end by 0 bases; junction bases not matched to a gene: 9. CDR3 in DNA: TGTGCCAGCAGCCGGACTAGCGGTCCTTCTAGCACAGATACGCAGTATTTT. Translated: CASSRTSGPSSTDTQYF.

At least ten counts were recorded for this clonotype. This rearrangement joins TRBV5-5 to TRBJ1-1; D remains unclear. The germline V gene encodes CDR1 SGHKS and CDR2 YYEKEE (reference sequence). CDR3 length: 16 residues. Between the trimmed V and J ends, which lost 0 bases and 1 base, there was a span of 13 bases. CDR3 amino acids: CASSLDADGQNTEAFF. The CDR3 DNA reads as TGTGCCAGCAGCTTGGATGCGGACGGCCAGAACACTGAAGCTTTCTTT.

The table lists this clonotype with many counts. The chain recombines TRBV9 with TRBJ2-3; tentative D call: TRBD2 (6 bases). The CDR3 consists of 18 residues. The V gene's germline CDR1 is SGDLS and CDR2 YYNGEE. The V gene lost 2 bases and the J gene lost 2 bases, with 21 bases spanning the gap. CDR3 amino acids: CASSVEAGRGALTDTQYF. Here the CDR3 DNA reads TGTGCCAGCAGCGTCGAGGCGGGGCGGGGAGCCCTCACAGATACGCAGTATTTT.

This clonotype appeared many times. The chain links TRBV28 to TRBJ2-1; D possibly corresponds to TRBD2 (6 bases). CDR1 is MDHEN, CDR2 SYDVKM, per germline. The CDR3 loop spans 15 amino acids. V lost 2 bases and J lost 9, with 17 bases in between. The CDR3 sequence is CASSLTTLRSGEQFF. The DNA for the CDR3 is TGTGCCAGCAGTTTAACCACACTACGTAGCGGTGAGCAGTTCTTC.

The sample holds many counts of this clonotype. The chain employs TRBV29-1 and TRBJ2-3; 7 bases map to TRBD1. CDR1 is SQVTM, CDR2 ANQGSEA, per germline. The CDR3 is made up of 13 amino acids. V lost 3 bases to trimming and J lost 2 bases; unmatched junction nucleotides: 2. CDR3 bases: TGCAGCGTTGATACAGGGGTCACAGATACGCAGTATTTT. This gives the protein CSVDTGVTDTQYF.

This clonotype was observed many times. The chain couples TRBV27 to TRBJ1-5, with 7 bases lining up with TRBD1. The CDR3 is 13 residues long. The J segment lost 7 bases and the V segment lost 4 bases, leaving 4 bases of the junction unmatched. The germline gives CDR1 MNHEY, CDR2 SMNVEV (reference sequence). CDR3 in DNA: TGTGCCAGCAGTTGGGGGACAGAACAGCCCCAGCATTTT. Amino acids: CASSWGTEQPQHF.

This clonotype occurred many times. The chain has TRBV6-5 and TRBJ2-3; tentatively, D is TRBD2 (7 bases). This CDR3 contains 16 residues. V was clipped by 5 bases and J by 5 bases, with 20 bases between them. Germline values: CDR1 MNHEY, CDR2 SVGAGI. This CDR3 reads CASSRRTGGGKDTQYF. CDR3 DNA: TGTGCCAGCAGTCGACGTACGGGGGGCGGGAAAGATACGCAGTATTTT.

This clonotype occurred a few times. CDR3 DNA: TGCAGTGCTAGAGTTGGTGCGTCTGGAAACACCATATATTTT. Protein: CSARVGASGNTIYF. This sequence joins TRBV20-1 and TRBJ1-3; D remains ambiguous. Trimming left V 1 base short and J 1 base short, with 8 bases between. Per germline, CDR1 DFQATT and CDR2 SNEGSKA (reference sequence). The CDR3 totals 14 residues.

This clonotype was seen repeatedly, ten times or more. The rearrangement joins TRBV29-1 to TRBJ2-2, with D unclear. In germline, CDR1 is SQVTM, CDR2 ANQGSEA. V shed 4 bases and J shed 1 base, with 4 bases lying between them. The CDR3 extends over 12 amino acids. The CDR3 sequence is CSVGGNTGELFF. The CDR3 DNA follows: TGCAGCGTTGGCGGGAACACCGGGGAGCTGTTTTTT.